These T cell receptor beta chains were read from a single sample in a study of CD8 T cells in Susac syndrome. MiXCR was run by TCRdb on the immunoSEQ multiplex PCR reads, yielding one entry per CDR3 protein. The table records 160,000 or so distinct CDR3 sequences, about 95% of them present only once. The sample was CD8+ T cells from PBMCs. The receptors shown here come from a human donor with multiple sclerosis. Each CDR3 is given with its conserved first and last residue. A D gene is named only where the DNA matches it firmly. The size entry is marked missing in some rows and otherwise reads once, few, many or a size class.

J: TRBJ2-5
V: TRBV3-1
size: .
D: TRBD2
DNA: TGTGCCAGCAGCCAAGGTCCTAGCGGATATCAAGAGACCCAGTACTTC
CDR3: CASSQGPSGYQETQYF

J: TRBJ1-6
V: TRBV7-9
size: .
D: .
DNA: TGTGCCAGCAGCCGCGGACCGATTAATTCACCCCTCCACTTT
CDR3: CASSRGPINSPLHF

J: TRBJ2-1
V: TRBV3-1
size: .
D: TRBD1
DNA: TGTGCCAGCAGCCAAGGAACCTGGGACAGGGTTTTCTTC
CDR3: CASSQGTWDRVFF

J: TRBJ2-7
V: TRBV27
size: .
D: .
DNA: TGTGCCAGCAGTTTCGGGACTGGTCATTGGGAGCAGTACTTC
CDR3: CASSFGTGHWEQYF

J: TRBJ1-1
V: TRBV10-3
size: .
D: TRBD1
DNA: TGTGCCATCAGTGAAGACAACAGGGGCGCTGAAGCTTTCTTT
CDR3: CAISEDNRGAEAFF

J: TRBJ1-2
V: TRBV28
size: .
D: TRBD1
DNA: TGTGCCAGCAGTTCCCTGACAGGGGAATATGGCTACACCTTC
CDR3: CASSSLTGEYGYTF

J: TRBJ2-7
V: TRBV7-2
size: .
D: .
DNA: TGTGCCAGCGTCTCCTTGTTTGACAGGAAAAAATACGAGCAGTACTTC
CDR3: CASVSLFDRKKYEQYF

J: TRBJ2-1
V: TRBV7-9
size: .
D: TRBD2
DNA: TGTGCCAGCAGCCCGGGACTAGCCCTAAACAATGAGCAGTTCTTC
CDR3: CASSPGLALNNEQFF

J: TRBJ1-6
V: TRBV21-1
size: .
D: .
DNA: TGTGCCAGCATCCTTACCGGGTCCCTCCACTTT
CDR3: CASILTGSLHF

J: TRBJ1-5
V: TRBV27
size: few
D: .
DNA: TGTGCCAGCAGTTTTCCGGGGCGCAATCAGCCCCAGCATTTT
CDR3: CASSFPGRNQPQHF

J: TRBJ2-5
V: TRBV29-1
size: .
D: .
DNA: TGCAGCGTTGAAGATTGGGGCAGGGAGGAGACCCAGTACTTC
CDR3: CSVEDWGREETQYF

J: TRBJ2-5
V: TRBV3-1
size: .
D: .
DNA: TGTGCCAGCAGCCAAGATGGGGCAGACGGGGAGACCCAGTACTTC
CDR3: CASSQDGADGETQYF

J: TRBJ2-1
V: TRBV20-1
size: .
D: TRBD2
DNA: TGCAGTGCTGAAATAACGGGACTAGCGGGAGAGTTGGTTGAGCAGTTCTTC
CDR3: CSAEITGLAGELVEQFF

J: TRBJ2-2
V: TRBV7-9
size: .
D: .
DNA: TGTGCCAGCAGCCGTCCCGGCCCCGGGGAGCTGTTTTTT
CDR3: CASSRPGPGELFF

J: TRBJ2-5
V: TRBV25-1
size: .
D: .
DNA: TGTGCCAGCAGTCCTGGGGAAGGGACCCAGTACTTC
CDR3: CASSPGEGTQYF

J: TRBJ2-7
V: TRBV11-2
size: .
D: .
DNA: TGTGCCAGCAGCTTAGGTGGACTCCATTGGACCTACGAGCAGTACTTC
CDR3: CASSLGGLHWTYEQYF

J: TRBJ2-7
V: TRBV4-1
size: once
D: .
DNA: TGCGCCAGCAGCCAAGGCCAGTTGGGCTTAACCTACGAGCAGTACTTC
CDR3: CASSQGQLGLTYEQYF

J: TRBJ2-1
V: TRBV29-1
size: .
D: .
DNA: TGCGCCCGTATGGGGGCCTACAATGAGCAGTTCTTC
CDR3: CARMGAYNEQFF

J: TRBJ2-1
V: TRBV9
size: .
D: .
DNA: TGTGCCAGCAGCCCCCGGGTGTCGGCCCCTGAGCAGTTCTTC
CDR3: CASSPRVSAPEQFF

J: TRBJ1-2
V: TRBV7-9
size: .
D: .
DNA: TGTGCCAGCAGCTTAGTAACGGCTTATGGCTACACCTTC
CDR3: CASSLVTAYGYTF

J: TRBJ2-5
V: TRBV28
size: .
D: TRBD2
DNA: TGTGCCAGCAGTTTACGGACTAGCGGGAGTTTGGAGACCCAGTACTTC
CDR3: CASSLRTSGSLETQYF

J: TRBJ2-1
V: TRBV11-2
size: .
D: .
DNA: TGTGCCAGCAGCTTAGACGGGGGCAATGAGCAGTTCTTC
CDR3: CASSLDGGNEQFF

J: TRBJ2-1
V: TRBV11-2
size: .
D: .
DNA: TGTGCCAGCAGCTTAATGAGGAGCTCCTACAATGAGCAGTTCTTC
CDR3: CASSLMRSSYNEQFF